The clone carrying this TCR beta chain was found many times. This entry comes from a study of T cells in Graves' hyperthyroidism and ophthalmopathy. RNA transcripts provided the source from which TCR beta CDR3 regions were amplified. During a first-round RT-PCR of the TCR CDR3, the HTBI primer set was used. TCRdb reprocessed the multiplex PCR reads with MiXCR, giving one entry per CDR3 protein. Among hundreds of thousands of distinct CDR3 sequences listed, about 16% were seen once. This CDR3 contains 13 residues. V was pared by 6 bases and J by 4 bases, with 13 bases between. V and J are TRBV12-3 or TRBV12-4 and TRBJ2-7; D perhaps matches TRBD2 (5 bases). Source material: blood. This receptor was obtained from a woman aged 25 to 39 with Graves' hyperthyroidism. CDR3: CASSLEGVYEQYF. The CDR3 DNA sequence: TGTGCCAGCAGCCTTGAGGGAGTTTACGAGCAGTACTTC.